The 19 T cell receptor beta chains reported below all come from one sample, sequenced in a study of blood T cells in healthy people across ages. A sample-barcoded 5' primer and a J-beta primer mix were used in a second PCR of roughly 7 to 11 cycles. TCRdb processed the 5' RACE reads anew with MiXCR; each CDR3 protein has one entry. Of some 1.4 million distinct CDR3 sequences in the sample, 42% were seen once. The sequenced sample was blood. The receptors were gathered from a young woman in good health.

This chain connects TRBV7-9 to TRBJ2-7; the D gene could be TRBD1 or TRBD2 (5 bases each). Germline-derived CDR1 and CDR2 are SEHNR and FQNEAQ (reference sequence). With 5 bases removed from V and 4 bases from J, the gap between germline ends came to 24 bases. The CDR3 contains 17 residues. Here the CDR3 reads CASSHPTAGTQTYEQYF. In DNA form, the CDR3 reads TGTGCCAGCAGCCATCCTACTGCCGGGACGCAGACTTACGAGCAGTACTTC.

The gene calls are TRBV4-1 and TRBJ1-2, with D maybe TRBD1 (6 bases). The CDR3 consists of 16 residues. The germline gives CDR1 MGHRA, CDR2 YSYEKL. V lost 1 base and J 1 base, leaving 13 bases between the germline ends. In DNA, the CDR3 is TGCGCCAGCAGCCAAGGGATGGACAGATATAACTATGGCTACACCTTC. This sequence encodes CASSQGMDRYNYGYTF.

This clonotype has more than one count but fewer than ten. This rearrangement joins TRBV7-2 to TRBJ2-3, with D possibly matching TRBD1 (5 bases). Trimming left V 3 bases short and J 3 bases short, with 10 bases between. Germline V CDR1 and CDR2: SGHTA, FQGNSA. This CDR3 contains 14 residues. The CDR3 coding sequence is TGTGCCAGCAGCTTCCAGGGCACTACAGATACGCAGTATTTT. It specifies CASSFQGTTDTQYF.

This chain connects TRBV10-3 to TRBJ2-7; D perhaps matches TRBD1 (5 bases). The CDR3 consists of 13 residues. Germline V lookup: CDR1 ENHRY, CDR2 SYGVKD. Trimming stripped 8 bases from V and 1 base from J, with 12 bases between. CDR3 DNA sequence: TGTGCCATCCTGGAGACAGAATCCTACGAGCAGTACTTC. Residues: CAILETESYEQYF.

The CDR3 bases are TGTGCCAGCAGCTTAGCATGGCAGCAAGAGACCCAGTACTTC. Its translation: CASSLAWQQETQYF. This chain connects TRBV7-2 to TRBJ2-5; D uncertain. The CDR3 is 14 residues long. Germline CDR1 SGHTA, CDR2 FQGNSA. Trimming cost V 0 bases and J 2 bases, with 7 bases left between them.

Here the CDR3 reads CASSPYLGQGHEQYF. The CDR3 DNA is TGTGCCAGCTCCCCATACCTGGGGCAGGGTCACGAGCAGTACTTC. V is TRBV18 and J is TRBJ2-7; perhaps TRBD1 as D (5 bases). This CDR3 comprises 15 residues. Per germline, CDR1 KGHSH and CDR2 LQKENI. Trimming cost V 6 bases and J 5 bases, with 20 bases left between them. Looking up the rest from reference TRBV18 and TRBJ2-7 gives the full variable domain: NAGVMQNPRHLVRRRGQEARLRCSPMKGHSHVYWYRQLPEEGLKFMVYLQKENIIDESGMPKERFSAEFPKEGPSILRIQQVVRGDSAAYFCASSPYLGQGHEQYFGPGTRLTVT.

The chain recombines TRBV20-1 with TRBJ1-4, with D unclear. This CDR3 contains 14 residues. CDR1 DFQATT and CDR2 SNEGSKA come from the germline V gene (reference sequence). The ends were cut back, 2 bases at V and 7 bases at J, with 14 bases in the middle. The CDR3 sequence: CSARPHGISEKLFF. The CDR3 bases are TGCAGTGCTAGACCCCACGGGATTAGTGAAAAACTGTTTTTT.

This clonotype was counted once. With a much larger clone just one base away, this may be a read error. The V gene is TRBV7-2, the J gene TRBJ2-1, with 8 bases matching TRBD2. CDR1 is SGHTA and CDR2 is FQGNSA in the germline V gene. The length of the CDR3 is 16 residues. After removal of 6 bases from V and 4 bases from J, the junction contained 11 bases not matched to a gene. CDR3 residues: CASSYSAQREYNEQFF. The CDR3 coding sequence is TGTGCCAGCAGTTATAGCGCCCAGCGGGAGTACAATGAGCAGTTCTTC.

The V and J genes are TRBV6-5 and TRBJ2-7, with D unclear. Germline CDR1 is MNHEY and CDR2 is SVGAGI. The V end lost 7 bases, the J end lost 0 bases, and 13 bases lay between the germline ends. The CDR3 consists of 14 residues. Written as DNA, the CDR3 is TGTGCCAGCAAATATCTCGTGAGCTCCTACGAGCAGTACTTC. Protein product: CASKYLVSSYEQYF.

This clonotype was counted a few times. This could be a read error, since a much larger clone is one nucleotide away. CDR3 loop: CSRDSPHEQYF. The CDR3 nucleotides are TGCAGTCGGGACAGTCCCCACGAGCAGTACTTC. The V gene is TRBV20-1, the J gene TRBJ2-7, with 7 bases identical to TRBD1. In germline, CDR1 is DFQATT, CDR2 SNEGSKA (reference sequence). J lost 5 bases, V lost 8 bases, and 6 bases had no gene match. The CDR3 extends over 11 amino acids.

The V call is TRBV20-1, the J call TRBJ2-3, with D possibly matching TRBD2 (6 bases). Looked up from germline, CDR1 is DFQATT and CDR2 is SNEGSKA (reference sequence). The CDR3 totals 14 residues. The ends were cut back, 4 bases at V and 1 base at J, with 12 bases in the middle. The CDR3: CSATPASGTDTQYF. In DNA form, the CDR3 reads TGCAGTGCTACCCCCGCTAGCGGCACAGATACGCAGTATTTT.

The V gene is TRBV19, the J gene TRBJ2-1, with 8 bases fitting TRBD2. V lost 4 bases, J lost 14 bases, and 10 bases stayed unmatched. The CDR3 contains 13 residues. The germline V gene encodes CDR1 LNHDA and CDR2 SQIVND (reference sequence). CDR3 DNA sequence: TGTGCCAGTAGTACGGGAGCGGGAGTAAGTGAGTTCTTC. Its protein product is CASSTGAGVSEFF.

Notes on this clonotype: This could be a read error, since a much larger clone is one nucleotide away. The V gene is TRBV4-2, the J gene TRBJ2-5; D is possibly TRBD1 (5 bases). Looked up from germline, CDR1 is LGHNA and CDR2 is YNFKEQ. The CDR3 length is 15 residues. V was cut by 4 bases and J by 11 bases, with 23 bases left in between. CDR3 protein: CASSRSGEVDNEQYF. The DNA for the CDR3 is TGTGCCAGCAGCCGATCCGGAGAAGTGGACAATGAGCAGTACTTC.

The chain uses TRBV5-1 and TRBJ1-1, with D possibly matching TRBD1 (5 bases). Per the germline V gene, CDR1 is SGHRS and CDR2 is YFSETQ. CDR3 length: 15 residues. V was shortened by 0 bases and J by 0 bases, with 9 bases between the two germline ends. CDR3 sequence: CASSLVEGMNTEAFF. The CDR3 DNA follows: TGCGCCAGCAGCTTGGTAGAGGGGATGAACACTGAAGCTTTCTTT.

This chain connects TRBV7-2 to TRBJ2-1; D gene uncertain. Germline V CDR1 and CDR2: SGHTA, FQGNSA. The CDR3 contains 13 residues. Between the trimmed V and J ends, which lost 1 base and 9 bases, there was a span of 10 bases. The CDR3 DNA is TGTGCCAGCAGCTTAGATTGGGGTGGTGAGCAGTTCTTC. This sequence encodes CASSLDWGGEQFF.

This clonotype was observed a few times. The V call is TRBV21-1, the J call TRBJ2-7; the table's D call TRBD1 went unverified against the DNA. TRBV21-1 is assigned pseudogene status. The CDR3 contains 18 residues. This CDR3 reads CASSIKRDRTGGEDEQYF. CDR3 nucleotide sequence: TGTGCCAGCAGCATCAAAAGGGACCGGACAGGGGGCGAGGACGAGCAGTACTTC.

This clonotype was counted a few times. The rearrangement joins TRBV12-3 or TRBV12-4 to TRBJ1-2, with a possible D match to TRBD1 (6 bases). The CDR3 has 15 residues. V lost 2 bases to trimming and J lost 4 bases, with 14 bases between them. The DNA for the CDR3 is TGTGCCAGCAGTTTACGGGGGGGCGGCGCCTATGGCTACACCTTC. Amino acids: CASSLRGGGAYGYTF.

This chain joins TRBV12-3 or TRBV12-4 and TRBJ1-4; D is possibly TRBD1 (6 bases). The CDR3 length is 14 residues. V was clipped by 4 bases and J by 6 bases, with 12 bases between them. The CDR3 spells CASSWGGHYEKLFF. CDR3 nucleotides: TGTGCCAGCAGTTGGGGGGGACACTATGAAAAACTGTTTTTT.

The chain combines TRBV29-1 with TRBJ2-1; the D is unclear. The germline V and J ends were trimmed by 1 base and 7 bases, with 11 bases remaining between them. Germline V CDR1 and CDR2: SQVTM, ANQGSEA. The CDR3 runs 13 residues. CDR3 loop: CSVEVVSWNEQFF. CDR3 coding DNA: TGCAGCGTTGAAGTGGTCAGTTGGAATGAGCAGTTCTTC.